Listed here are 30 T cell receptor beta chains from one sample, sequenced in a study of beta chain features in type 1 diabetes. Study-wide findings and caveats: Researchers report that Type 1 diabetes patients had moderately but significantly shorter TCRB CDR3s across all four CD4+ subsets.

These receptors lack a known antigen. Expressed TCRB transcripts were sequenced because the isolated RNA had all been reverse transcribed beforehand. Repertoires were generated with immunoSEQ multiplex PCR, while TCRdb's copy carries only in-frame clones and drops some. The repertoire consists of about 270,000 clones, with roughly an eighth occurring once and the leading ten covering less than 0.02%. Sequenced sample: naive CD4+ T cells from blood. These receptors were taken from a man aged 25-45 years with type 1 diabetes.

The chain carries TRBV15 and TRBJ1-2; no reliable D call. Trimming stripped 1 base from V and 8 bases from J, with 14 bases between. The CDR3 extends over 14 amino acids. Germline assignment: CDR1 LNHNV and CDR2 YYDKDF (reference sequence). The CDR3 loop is CATSRGGQEKGYTF. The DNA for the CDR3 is TGTGCCACCAGCAGAGGTGGGCAAGAGAAAGGCTACACCTTC.

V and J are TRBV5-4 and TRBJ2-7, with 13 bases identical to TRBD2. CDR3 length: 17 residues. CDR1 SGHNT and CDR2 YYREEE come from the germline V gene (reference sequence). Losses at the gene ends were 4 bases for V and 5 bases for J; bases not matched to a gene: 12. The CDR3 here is CASSGAGGLAGDHEQYF. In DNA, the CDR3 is TGTGCCAGCAGCGGGGCGGGAGGACTAGCGGGAGACCACGAGCAGTACTTC.

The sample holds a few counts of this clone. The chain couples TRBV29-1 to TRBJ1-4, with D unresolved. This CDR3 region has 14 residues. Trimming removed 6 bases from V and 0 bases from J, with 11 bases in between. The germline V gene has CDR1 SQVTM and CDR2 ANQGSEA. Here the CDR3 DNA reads TGCAGCGTAGCGGACGGAGCAACTAATGAAAAACTGTTTTTT. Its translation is CSVADGATNEKLFF.

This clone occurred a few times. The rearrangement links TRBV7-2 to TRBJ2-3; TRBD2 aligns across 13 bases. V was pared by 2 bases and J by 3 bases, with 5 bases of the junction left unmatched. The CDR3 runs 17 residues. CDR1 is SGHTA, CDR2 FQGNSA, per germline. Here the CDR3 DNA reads TGTGCCAGCAGCTTACCCCCGGGACTAGCGGGAACAGATACGCAGTATTTT. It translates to CASSLPPGLAGTDTQYF.

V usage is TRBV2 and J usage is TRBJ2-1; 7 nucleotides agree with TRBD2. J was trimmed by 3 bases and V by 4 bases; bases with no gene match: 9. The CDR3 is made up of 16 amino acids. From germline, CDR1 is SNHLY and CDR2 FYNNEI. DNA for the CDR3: TGTGCCAGCAGTGTCTCGAGGGAGGGTATCTACAATGAGCAGTTCTTC. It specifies CASSVSREGIYNEQFF.

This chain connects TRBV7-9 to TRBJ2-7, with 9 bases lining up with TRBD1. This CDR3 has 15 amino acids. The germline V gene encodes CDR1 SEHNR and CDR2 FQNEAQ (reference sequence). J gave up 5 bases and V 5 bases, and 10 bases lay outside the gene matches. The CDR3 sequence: CASSPKDRGLNEQYF. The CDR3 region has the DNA TGTGCCAGCAGCCCTAAGGACAGGGGTCTGAACGAGCAGTACTTC.

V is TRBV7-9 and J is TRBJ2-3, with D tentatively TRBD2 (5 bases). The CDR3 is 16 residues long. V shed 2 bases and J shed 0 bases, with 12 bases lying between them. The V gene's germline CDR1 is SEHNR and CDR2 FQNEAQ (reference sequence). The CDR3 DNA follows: TGTGCCAGCAGCTTAAGGACTGCACAGAGCACAGATACGCAGTATTTT. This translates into CASSLRTAQSTDTQYF.

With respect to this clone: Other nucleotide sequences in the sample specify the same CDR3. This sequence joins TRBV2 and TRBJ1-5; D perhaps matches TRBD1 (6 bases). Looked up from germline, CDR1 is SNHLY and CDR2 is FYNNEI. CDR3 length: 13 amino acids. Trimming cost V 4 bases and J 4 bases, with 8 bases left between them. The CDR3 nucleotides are TGTGCCAGCAGTGCGGACAGTAATCAGCCCCAGCATTTT. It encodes CASSADSNQPQHF.

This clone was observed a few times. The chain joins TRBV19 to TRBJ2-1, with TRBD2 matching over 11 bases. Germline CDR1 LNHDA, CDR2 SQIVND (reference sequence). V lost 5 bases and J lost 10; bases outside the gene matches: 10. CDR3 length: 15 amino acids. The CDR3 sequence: CASSLGTSGQGEQFF. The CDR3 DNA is TGTGCCAGTAGTTTGGGGACTAGCGGCCAGGGGGAGCAGTTCTTC.

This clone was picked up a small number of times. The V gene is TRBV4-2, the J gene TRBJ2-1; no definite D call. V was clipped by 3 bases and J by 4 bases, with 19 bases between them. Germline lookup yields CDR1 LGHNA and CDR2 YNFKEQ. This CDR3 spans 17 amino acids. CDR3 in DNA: TGTGCCAGCAGCCATGTCAGTCAGGCTGAAGTATACAATGAGCAGTTCTTC. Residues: CASSHVSQAEVYNEQFF.

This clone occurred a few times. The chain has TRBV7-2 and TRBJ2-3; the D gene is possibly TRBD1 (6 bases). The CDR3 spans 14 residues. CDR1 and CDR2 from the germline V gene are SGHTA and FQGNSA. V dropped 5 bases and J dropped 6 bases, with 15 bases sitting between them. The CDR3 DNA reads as TGTGCCAGCAGCCTTACAGGGTCCGAGGATACGCAGTATTTT. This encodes CASSLTGSEDTQYF.

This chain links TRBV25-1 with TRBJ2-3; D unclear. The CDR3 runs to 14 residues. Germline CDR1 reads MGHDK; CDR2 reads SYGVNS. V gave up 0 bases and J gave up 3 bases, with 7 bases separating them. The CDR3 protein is CASSEYPPTDTQYF. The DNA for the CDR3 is TGTGCCAGCAGTGAATACCCCCCGACAGATACGCAGTATTTT.

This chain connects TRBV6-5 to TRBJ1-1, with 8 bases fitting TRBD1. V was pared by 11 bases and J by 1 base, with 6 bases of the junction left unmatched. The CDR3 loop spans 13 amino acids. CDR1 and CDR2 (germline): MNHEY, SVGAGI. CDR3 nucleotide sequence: TGTGCCTCCTACCAGGGGGCGAACACTGAAGCTTTCTTT. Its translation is CASYQGANTEAFF.

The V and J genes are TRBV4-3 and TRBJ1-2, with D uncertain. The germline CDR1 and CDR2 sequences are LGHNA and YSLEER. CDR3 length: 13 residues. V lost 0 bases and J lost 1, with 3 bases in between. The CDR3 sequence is CASSQDSNYGYTF. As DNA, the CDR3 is TGCGCCAGCAGCCAAGACAGTAACTATGGCTACACCTTC.

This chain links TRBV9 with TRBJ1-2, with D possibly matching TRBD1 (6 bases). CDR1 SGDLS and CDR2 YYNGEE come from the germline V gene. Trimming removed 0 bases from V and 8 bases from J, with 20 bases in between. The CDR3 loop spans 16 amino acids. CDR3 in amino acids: CASSVDYQGILRGYTF. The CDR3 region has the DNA TGTGCCAGCAGCGTAGATTACCAGGGGATCCTTCGGGGCTACACCTTC.

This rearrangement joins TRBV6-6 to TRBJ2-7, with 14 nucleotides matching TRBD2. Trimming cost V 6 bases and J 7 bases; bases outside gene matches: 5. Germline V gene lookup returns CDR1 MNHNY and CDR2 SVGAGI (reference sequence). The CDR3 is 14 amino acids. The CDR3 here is CASRPGLAGDEQYF. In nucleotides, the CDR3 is TGTGCCAGCAGACCGGGACTAGCGGGAGATGAGCAGTACTTC.

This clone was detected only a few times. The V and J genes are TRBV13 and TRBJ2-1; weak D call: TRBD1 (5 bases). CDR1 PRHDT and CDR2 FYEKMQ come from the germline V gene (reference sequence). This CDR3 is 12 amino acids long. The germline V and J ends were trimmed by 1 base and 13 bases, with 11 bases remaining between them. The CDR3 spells CASSLARTPQFF. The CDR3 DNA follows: TGTGCCAGCAGCTTAGCACGGACACCTCAGTTCTTC.

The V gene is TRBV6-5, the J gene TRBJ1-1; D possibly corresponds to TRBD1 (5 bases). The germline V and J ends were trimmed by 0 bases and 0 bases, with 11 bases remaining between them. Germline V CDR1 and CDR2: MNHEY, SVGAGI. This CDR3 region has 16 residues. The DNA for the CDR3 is TGTGCCAGCAGTTACTCGACAGTGGTCATGAACACTGAAGCTTTCTTT. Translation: CASSYSTVVMNTEAFF.

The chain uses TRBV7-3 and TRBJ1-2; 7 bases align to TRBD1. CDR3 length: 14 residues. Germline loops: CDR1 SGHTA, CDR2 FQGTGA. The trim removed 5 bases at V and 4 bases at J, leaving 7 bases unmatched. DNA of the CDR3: TGTGCCAGCAGCCCCGGACAGGCCCCCTATGGCTACACCTTC. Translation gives CASSPGQAPYGYTF.

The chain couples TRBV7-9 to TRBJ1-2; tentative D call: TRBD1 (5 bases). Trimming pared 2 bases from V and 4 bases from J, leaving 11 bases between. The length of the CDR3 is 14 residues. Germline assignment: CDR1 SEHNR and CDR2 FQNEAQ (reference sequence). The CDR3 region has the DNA TGTGCCAGCAGCTTAACAGGACCCTTCTATGGCTACACCTTC. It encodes CASSLTGPFYGYTF.

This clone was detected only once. The chain's CDR3 is CASSVTGTGVGETQYF. CDR3 coding DNA: TGCGCCAGCAGCGTGACCGGGACAGGGGTCGGCGAGACCCAGTACTTC. The rearrangement links TRBV5-1 to TRBJ2-5, with TRBD1 identical over 10 bases. Per germline, CDR1 SGHRS and CDR2 YFSETQ. The CDR3 extends over 16 amino acids. Trimming removed 4 bases from V and 5 bases from J; junction bases left unmatched: 11.

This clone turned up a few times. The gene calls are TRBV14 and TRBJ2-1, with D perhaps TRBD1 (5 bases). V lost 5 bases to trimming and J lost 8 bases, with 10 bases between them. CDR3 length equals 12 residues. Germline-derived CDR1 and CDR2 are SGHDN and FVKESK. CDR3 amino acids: CASSVAGYEQFF. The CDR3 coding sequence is TGTGCCAGCAGCGTCGCAGGGTATGAGCAGTTCTTC.

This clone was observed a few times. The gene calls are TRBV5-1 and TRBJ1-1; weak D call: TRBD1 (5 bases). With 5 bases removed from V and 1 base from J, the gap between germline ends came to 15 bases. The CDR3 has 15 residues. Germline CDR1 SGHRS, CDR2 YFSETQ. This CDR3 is CASRSRPQGNTEAFF. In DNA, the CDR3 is TGCGCCAGCAGATCCAGACCCCAGGGGAACACTGAAGCTTTCTTT.

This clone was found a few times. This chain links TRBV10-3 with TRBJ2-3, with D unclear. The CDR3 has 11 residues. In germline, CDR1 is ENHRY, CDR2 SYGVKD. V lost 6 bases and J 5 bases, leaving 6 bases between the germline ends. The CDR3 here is CAIRIEDTQYF. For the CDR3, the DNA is TGTGCCATCAGGATAGAAGATACGCAGTATTTT.

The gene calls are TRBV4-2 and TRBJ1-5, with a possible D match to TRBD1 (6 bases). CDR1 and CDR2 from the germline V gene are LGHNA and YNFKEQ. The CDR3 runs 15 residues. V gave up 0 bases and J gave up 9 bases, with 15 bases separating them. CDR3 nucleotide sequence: TGTGCCAGCAGCCAAGAAATGACAGGATATTCGCCCCAGCATTTT. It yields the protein CASSQEMTGYSPQHF.

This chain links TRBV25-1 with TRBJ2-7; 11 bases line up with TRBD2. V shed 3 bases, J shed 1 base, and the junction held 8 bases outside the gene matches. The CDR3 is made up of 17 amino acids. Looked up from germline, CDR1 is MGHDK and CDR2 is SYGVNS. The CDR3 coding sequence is TGTGCCAGCAGTGATACTAGCGGGAGCGGATTGTCCTACGAGCAGTACTTC. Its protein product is CASSDTSGSGLSYEQYF.

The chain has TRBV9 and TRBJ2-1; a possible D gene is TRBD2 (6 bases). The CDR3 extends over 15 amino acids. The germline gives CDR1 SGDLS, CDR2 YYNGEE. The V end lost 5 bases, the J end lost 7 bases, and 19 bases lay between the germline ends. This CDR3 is CASRSGSSGENEQFF. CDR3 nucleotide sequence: TGTGCCAGCAGAAGCGGGTCCTCCGGGGAGAATGAGCAGTTCTTC. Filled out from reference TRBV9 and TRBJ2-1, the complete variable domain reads DSGVTQTPKHLITATGQRVTLRCSPRSGDLSVYWYQQSLDQGLQFLIQYYNGEERAKGNILERFSAQQFPDLHSELNLSSLELGDSALYFCASRSGSSGENEQFFGPGTRLTVL.

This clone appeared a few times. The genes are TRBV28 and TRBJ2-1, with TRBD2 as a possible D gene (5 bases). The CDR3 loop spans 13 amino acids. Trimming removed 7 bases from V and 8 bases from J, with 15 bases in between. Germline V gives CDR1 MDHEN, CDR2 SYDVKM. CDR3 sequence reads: CASNPPSGYEQFF. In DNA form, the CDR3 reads TGTGCCAGCAATCCCCCCTCGGGGTATGAGCAGTTCTTC.

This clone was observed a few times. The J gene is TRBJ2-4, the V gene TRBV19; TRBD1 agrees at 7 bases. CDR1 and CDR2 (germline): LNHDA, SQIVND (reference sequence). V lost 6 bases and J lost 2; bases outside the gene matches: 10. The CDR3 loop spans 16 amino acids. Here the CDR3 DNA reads TGTGCCAGTAGACTTACAGGGGCCCCGTCCAAAAACATTCAGTACTTC. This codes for CASRLTGAPSKNIQYF. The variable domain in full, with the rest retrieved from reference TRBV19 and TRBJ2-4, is DGGITQSPKYLFRKEGQNVTLSCEQNLNHDAMYWYRQDPGQGLRLIYYSQIVNDFQKGDIAEGYSVSREKKESFPLTVTSAQKNPTAFYLCASRLTGAPSKNIQYFGAGTRLSVL.

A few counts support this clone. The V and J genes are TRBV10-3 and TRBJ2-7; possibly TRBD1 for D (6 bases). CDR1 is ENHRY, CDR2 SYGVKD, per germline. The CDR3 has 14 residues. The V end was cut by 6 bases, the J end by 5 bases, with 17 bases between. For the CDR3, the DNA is TGTGCCATCAGCTGGGACACCCCCAGTGACGAGCAGTACTTC. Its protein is CAISWDTPSDEQYF.